The 27 T cell receptor beta chains below were found in one sample sequenced in a study of CD8 T cells in ankylosing spondylitis (TCRdb year 2017). The library was generated by 5' RACE. TCRdb names Illumina HiSeq 2500 as the instrument used. The public reads were run again by TCRdb, first through fastp at Q25 and then through MiXCR, and only productive beta chains were kept. Under each unique CDR3 protein, matching rows form one entry showing the most common genes and DNA. The sample table records 100,000 to 150,000 distinct CDR3 sequences; over 7% of these occur just once. The ten largest clones add up to approximately 3.6% of the sample. The source material was blood, either unsorted or a sorted T cell fraction (not recorded which). The receptors come from a male donor with ankylosing spondylitis or in good health (not recorded which).

The chain has TRBV14 and TRBJ1-6; tentatively, D is TRBD1 (5 bases). This CDR3 contains 16 residues. The V end lost 0 bases, the J end lost 2 bases, and 8 bases lay between the germline ends. Germline V gene data show CDR1 as SGHDN and CDR2 as FVKESK. In nucleotides, the CDR3 is TGTGCCAGCAGCCAAGAGGACATAGCCTATAATTCACCCCTCCACTTT. Protein product: CASSQEDIAYNSPLHF.

The chain joins TRBV3-1 to TRBJ1-4; tentatively, D is TRBD1 (5 bases). Trimming took off 0 bases at V and 4 bases at J, with 12 bases between the two ends. Germline lookup yields CDR1 LGHDT and CDR2 YNNKEL (reference sequence). This CDR3 contains 16 residues. As DNA, the CDR3 is TGTGCCAGCAGCCAAGATCGGGGGAGGCTTAATGAAAAACTGTTTTTT. Its protein product is CASSQDRGRLNEKLFF.

This clonotype was recorded many times. This chain links TRBV5-1 with TRBJ2-1, with D tentatively TRBD2 (6 bases). Trimming took 0 bases from V and 0 from J, leaving 19 bases between them. The V gene's germline CDR1 is SGHRS and CDR2 YFSETQ. CDR3 length equals 19 residues. The CDR3 coding sequence is TGCGCCAGCAGCTTGGCCCGGGGCGGGACGATTAGCTCCTACAATGAGCAGTTCTTC. It encodes CASSLARGGTISSYNEQFF.

The chain uses TRBV7-6 and TRBJ2-5, with TRBD1 as a possible D gene (7 bases). The CDR3 is 14 amino acids. Trimming shortened V by 3 bases and J by 5 bases, and 13 bases separated the two germline ends. CDR1 and CDR2 from the germline V gene are SGHVS and FNYEAQ. This CDR3 reads CASSFFPGGETQYF. The CDR3 nucleotides are TGTGCCAGCAGCTTTTTTCCAGGGGGGGAGACCCAGTACTTC. The full variable domain, rest sourced from reference TRBV7-6 and TRBJ2-5, is GAGVSQSPRYKVTKRGQDVALRCDPISGHVSLYWYRQALGQGPEFLTYFNYEAQQDKSGLPNDRFSAERPEGSISTLTIQRTEQRDSAMYRCASSFFPGGETQYFGPGTRLLVL.

This clonotype was seen ten or more times. The chain joins TRBV12-3 or TRBV12-4 to TRBJ1-6; D is unresolved. The V end was cut by 8 bases, the J end by 6 bases, with 14 bases between. This CDR3 has 14 amino acids. The CDR3 here is CASSSLGGNSPLHF. The DNA for the CDR3 is TGTGCCAGCTCTTCTCTCGGCGGTAATTCACCCCTCCACTTT.

This clonotype has a count of ten or more. The chain uses TRBV7-2 and TRBJ2-7; the D is unclear. The CDR3 is 14 residues long. Deletions cut 1 base from V and 7 bases from J, with 14 bases between. In germline, CDR1 is SGHTA, CDR2 FQGNSA. The CDR3 sequence is CASSLEVTQLEQYF. The DNA of the CDR3 is TGTGCCAGCAGCTTAGAAGTGACTCAGTTAGAGCAGTACTTC.

The rearrangement uses TRBV7-2 and TRBJ2-5, with 7 bases identical to TRBD2. V gave up 5 bases and J gave up 1 base; unmatched junction bases: 4. The CDR3 has 14 amino acids. Germline CDR1 SGHTA, CDR2 FQGNSA. The CDR3 here is CASSRPSGQETQYF. CDR3 in DNA: TGTGCCAGCAGCCGCCCTAGCGGCCAAGAGACCCAGTACTTC.

This clonotype was observed many times. The rearrangement uses TRBV7-2 and TRBJ2-3, with 7 nucleotides matching TRBD1. CDR1 SGHTA and CDR2 FQGNSA come from the germline V gene. The CDR3 totals 12 residues. The CDR3: CAVQGSTDTQYF. The CDR3 nucleotides read TGTGCGGTACAGGGGAGCACAGATACGCAGTATTTT.

This clonotype has ten or more counts. The chain couples TRBV7-6 to TRBJ2-7; TRBD1 aligns across 7 bases. After removal of 1 base from V and 2 bases from J, the junction contained 5 bases not matched to a gene. This CDR3 comprises 15 residues. Germline V lookup: CDR1 SGHVS, CDR2 FNYEAQ. This chain's CDR3 is CASSLGQGDTYEQYF. The CDR3 region has the DNA TGTGCCAGCAGCTTAGGGCAGGGGGATACCTACGAGCAGTACTTC.

Many counts were recorded for this clonotype. CDR3 sequence: CSARDTRGDRFLADTGELFF. CDR3 DNA sequence: TGCAGTGCTAGAGATACTCGGGGGGACAGGTTTCTCGCCGACACCGGGGAGCTGTTTTTT. This chain connects TRBV20-1 to TRBJ2-2, with a weak D call TRBD1 (8 bases). The V and J ends lost 0 bases and 3 bases respectively, with 26 bases between them. CDR3 length: 20 amino acids. CDR1 DFQATT and CDR2 SNEGSKA come from the germline V gene (reference sequence).

This clonotype occurred many times. This sequence joins TRBV27 and TRBJ2-5; maybe TRBD2 (5 bases). Germline V lookup: CDR1 MNHEY, CDR2 SMNVEV (reference sequence). Deletions cut 0 bases from V and 1 base from J, with 9 bases between. This CDR3 has 15 amino acids. CDR3 residues: CASSLSPGFQETQYF. CDR3 in DNA: TGTGCCAGCAGTTTATCGCCGGGATTCCAAGAGACCCAGTACTTC.

At least ten counts were recorded for this clonotype. The chain combines TRBV29-1 with TRBJ2-1; a weak D match, TRBD2 (6 bases). This CDR3 has 13 residues. The germline V and J ends were trimmed by 5 bases and 7 bases, with 15 bases remaining between them. Per germline, CDR1 SQVTM and CDR2 ANQGSEA. The chain's CDR3 is CSVRRGSENEQFF. Written as DNA, the CDR3 is TGCAGCGTTCGACGGGGGAGCGAAAATGAGCAGTTCTTC.

This clonotype was found once. CDR3 residues: CASSLGLWGTEAFF. The CDR3 coding sequence is TGTGCCAGCAGCTTAGGGTTATGGGGGACTGAAGCTTTCTTT. This chain links TRBV7-9 with TRBJ1-1, with D tentatively TRBD1 (5 bases). The CDR3 is made up of 14 amino acids. Deletions cut 1 base from V and 5 bases from J, with 11 bases between. CDR1 and CDR2 (germline): SEHNR, FQNEAQ (reference sequence). Using reference TRBV7-9 and TRBJ1-1 for the parts outside the CDR3, the full variable domain is DTGVSQNPRHKITKRGQNVTFRCDPISEHNRLYWYRQTLGQGPEFLTYFQNEAQLEKSRLLSDRFSAERPKGSFSTLEIQRTEQGDSAMYLCASSLGLWGTEAFFGQGTRLTVV.

At least ten counts were recorded for this clonotype. This rearrangement joins TRBV7-2 to TRBJ2-7; tentatively, D is TRBD2 (5 bases). Trimming took 1 base from V and 3 from J, leaving 16 bases between them. The CDR3 loop spans 16 amino acids. Germline values: CDR1 SGHTA, CDR2 FQGNSA. The CDR3 region has the DNA TGTGCCAGCAGCTTAGGAGGGCCTGTTTCCTACTACGAGCAGTACTTC. Translated: CASSLGGPVSYYEQYF.

This clonotype occurred many times. This rearrangement joins TRBV19 to TRBJ2-1; D is perhaps TRBD2 (6 bases). Germline CDR1 and CDR2: LNHDA and SQIVND (reference sequence). The CDR3 is 15 amino acids. Trimming shortened V by 8 bases and J by 0 bases, and 14 bases separated the two germline ends. CDR3 nucleotide sequence: TGTGCCAGTTCGGCGGGATTCCCCTCCTACAATGAGCAGTTCTTC. This gives the protein CASSAGFPSYNEQFF.

This clonotype has a count of ten or more. The chain uses TRBV20-1 and TRBJ1-2, with 8 positions matching TRBD1. The trim removed 1 base at V and 7 bases at J, leaving 8 bases unmatched. The CDR3 is 14 amino acids. Per the germline V gene, CDR1 is DFQATT and CDR2 is SNEGSKA (reference sequence). The CDR3 bases are TGCAGTGCTAGAGCCCCCCAGGGGGCAGGTGGCTACACCTTC. This codes for CSARAPQGAGGYTF.

This clonotype was seen a few times. The J gene is TRBJ1-2, the V gene TRBV28, with D unresolved. V dropped 2 bases and J dropped 4 bases, with 8 bases sitting between them. The CDR3 is 13 amino acids. The V gene's germline CDR1 is MDHEN and CDR2 SYDVKM. This CDR3 is CASSLMVGYGYTF. The CDR3 DNA reads TGTGCCAGCAGTTTAATGGTCGGCTATGGCTACACCTTC.

This clonotype has at least ten counts. This chain uses TRBV5-1 with TRBJ2-1, with D maybe TRBD1 (5 bases). CDR3 length: 15 residues. The V gene lost 2 bases and the J gene lost 2 bases, with 11 bases spanning the gap. Germline values: CDR1 SGHRS, CDR2 YFSETQ. The CDR3 sequence: CASSLDRLTYNEQFF. CDR3 nucleotides: TGCGCCAGCAGCTTAGACAGACTGACCTACAATGAGCAGTTCTTC.

This clonotype was observed a single time. A single base separates this from a much larger clone, so it may be a read error. The genes are TRBV7-9 and TRBJ2-7, with D hard to call. The CDR3 totals 12 residues. Germline CDR1 and CDR2: SEHNR and FQNEAQ (reference sequence). Written as DNA, the CDR3 is TGTGCCAGCAGTAGGAGCTCCTGCGAGCAGTACTTC. This codes for CASSRSSCEQYF.

This clonotype showed up just a few times. The chain recombines TRBV27 with TRBJ2-1, with a possible D match to TRBD2 (5 bases). This CDR3 is 17 amino acids long. Germline assignment: CDR1 MNHEY and CDR2 SMNVEV (reference sequence). The V and J ends lost 9 bases and 5 bases respectively, with 26 bases between them. This CDR3 reads CASSAPSSTHLNNEQFF. CDR3 DNA sequence: TGTGCCAGTTCCGCTCCGTCTAGCACCCATCTGAACAATGAGCAGTTCTTC.

This clonotype was recorded many times. The chain employs TRBV18 and TRBJ2-7; D is unresolved. Germline V gene lookup returns CDR1 KGHSH and CDR2 LQKENI. The CDR3 spans 13 residues. The V and J ends lost 3 bases and 4 bases respectively, with 10 bases between them. CDR3 DNA: TGTGCCAGCTCACCCTATAAAGCGTACGAGCAGTACTTC. It yields the protein CASSPYKAYEQYF.

This clonotype was recorded a few times. The rearrangement joins TRBV30 to TRBJ1-1; D not certain. V lost 3 bases and J lost 1, with 6 bases in between. This CDR3 spans 12 amino acids. The germline gives CDR1 GTSNPN, CDR2 SVGIG (reference sequence). This CDR3 reads CAWRWGNTEAFF. Here the CDR3 DNA reads TGTGCCTGGAGGTGGGGGAACACTGAAGCTTTCTTT.

The chain is built from TRBV28 and TRBJ2-1; tentative D call: TRBD2 (6 bases). This CDR3 has 15 residues. The V gene lost 8 bases and the J gene lost 0 bases, with 14 bases spanning the gap. Germline CDR1 MDHEN, CDR2 SYDVKM. CDR3 in amino acids: CASLSGGISYNEQFF. The CDR3 DNA is TGTGCCAGCCTCTCGGGCGGGATCTCCTACAATGAGCAGTTCTTC.

This clonotype has a count of ten or more. The V and J genes are TRBV3-1 and TRBJ2-5; TRBD2 matches at 14 bases. Germline-derived CDR1 and CDR2 are LGHDT and YNNKEL (reference sequence). This CDR3 has 13 amino acids. Germline trimming cut 6 bases from V and 8 bases from J; bases unmatched to any gene: 2. CDR3 in DNA: TGTGCCAGCAGAGGGACTAGCGGGAGTACCCAGTACTTC. This gives the protein CASRGTSGSTQYF.

This clonotype was counted ten times or more. J is TRBJ2-7 and V is TRBV5-1, with D perhaps TRBD2 (6 bases). The length of the CDR3 is 16 residues. V was trimmed by 0 bases and J by 3 bases, leaving 16 bases between them. The germline V gene has CDR1 SGHRS and CDR2 YFSETQ. This CDR3 is CASSLALQSGSYEQYF. The DNA of the CDR3 is TGCGCCAGCAGCTTGGCTCTCCAGTCCGGGAGCTACGAGCAGTACTTC.

This clonotype was counted ten times or more. The chain links TRBV20-1 to TRBJ1-5; a possible D gene is TRBD1 (6 bases). Germline CDR1 DFQATT, CDR2 SNEGSKA (reference sequence). V shed 2 bases and J shed 5 bases, with 10 bases lying between them. The CDR3 extends over 13 amino acids. The CDR3 is CSARNRQDQPQHF. The CDR3 coding sequence is TGCAGTGCTAGAAACCGACAGGATCAGCCCCAGCATTTT.

This clonotype has at least ten counts. The gene calls are TRBV20-1 and TRBJ2-1; TRBD1 agrees at 10 bases. This CDR3 has 18 residues. Germline assignment: CDR1 DFQATT and CDR2 SNEGSKA (reference sequence). The trim removed 2 bases at V and 3 bases at J, leaving 13 bases unmatched. The DNA for the CDR3 is TGCAGTGCTAGACCTGGGACAGGGGCCTCCGGCCTCTACAATGAGCAGTTCTTC. As protein: CSARPGTGASGLYNEQFF.